A selection of T cell receptor beta chains follows, all from one sample in a study of metastatic and nonmetastatic thyroid tumors. With MiXCR, TCRdb called clones anew from the PCR reads. The sample lists 5,800 or so clones, approximately 34% occurring once. Specimen: tumor tissue. The receptor set was obtained from a female donor with papillary thyroid cancer or a benign thyroid nodule (not recorded which). Some clones in this sample may be carry-over from other donors' samples. The CDR3 runs from the conserved cysteine through the conserved F or W. D genes are given only for firm matches. Clone size is stated in some rows and not others, as once, few, many or a class when expanded.

V gene	D gene	clone size	J gene	CDR3 DNA	CDR3 protein
TRBV5-1	TRBD2	.	TRBJ2-1	TGCGCCAGCAGCTGGGGGCCAGCGGGAGAATACTTCTTC	CASSWGPAGEYFF
TRBV6-5	.	few	TRBJ1-4	TGTGCCAGCAGTAATACTGGAAAACTGTTTTTT	CASSNTGKLFF
TRBV27	TRBD1	few	TRBJ1-2	TGTGCCAGCAGTTCCGACAGGGCGACTAACTATGGCTACACCTTC	CASSSDRATNYGYTF
TRBV20-1	TRBD2	.	TRBJ2-2	TGCAGTGCTAGAGATTGGGCTAGCGGGATGTCCGGGGAGCTGTTTTTT	CSARDWASGMSGELFF
TRBV6-6	TRBD2	.	TRBJ2-1	TGTGCCAGCAGGCCGAAACTTTCTAGCGGGAGGGATTACAATGAGCAGTTCTTC	CASRPKLSSGRDYNEQFF
TRBV3-1	.	.	TRBJ1-2	TGTGCCAGCAGTCCTATTGGACAAGAGGTTTGGGGAGGCTACACCTTC	CASSPIGQEVWGGYTF
TRBV10-3	TRBD1	many	TRBJ1-3	TGTGCCATCAGTGACCCGAGACAGGGGATAGAAGACACCATATATTTT	CAISDPRQGIEDTIYF
TRBV30	.	.	TRBJ2-3	TGTGCCTGGAGGCAGGGGGATACGCAGTATTTT	CAWRQGDTQYF
TRBV7-2	.	large	TRBJ2-3	TGTGCCAGCAGTCAAACAGATACGCAGTATTTT	CASSQTDTQYF
TRBV6-1	TRBD1	many	TRBJ2-3	TGTGCCAGCAGGGACAGGGGGCCGGGAGATACGCAGTATTTT	CASRDRGPGDTQYF
TRBV24-1	.	.	TRBJ1-2	TGTGCCACCAGTGGCGACGGCCTCTATGGCTACACCTTC	CATSGDGLYGYTF
TRBV6-5	.	.	TRBJ1-6	TGTGCCAGCAGTTACTCGAGTCGGCATTCACCCCTCCACTTT	CASSYSSRHSPLHF
TRBV15	.	medium-sized	TRBJ1-5	TGTGCCACCAGCAGAGGCCTACAGGAAGGGCAGCCCCAGCATTTT	CATSRGLQEGQPQHF
TRBV27	.	.	TRBJ2-1	TGTGCCAGCAGTCCCGGAGTGACCTACAATGAGCAGTTCTTC	CASSPGVTYNEQFF
TRBV7-2	TRBD2	.	TRBJ2-5	TGTGCCAGCAGCTCGATCATAGCGGGAGGGGCAGAGACCCAGTACTTC	CASSSIIAGGAETQYF
TRBV30	TRBD1	once	TRBJ1-6	TGTGCCTGGAACCCGGGACAGAGTCGTTCACCCCTCCACTTT	CAWNPGQSRSPLHF
TRBV28	TRBD1	.	TRBJ1-1	TGTGCCAGCAGTAAGCGACAGGGTACCACTGAAGCTTTCTTT	CASSKRQGTTEAFF
TRBV30	.	few	TRBJ2-2	TGTGCCTGGAGTAGAGGGGACGCCGGGGAGCTGTTTTTT	CAWSRGDAGELFF
TRBV19	.	few	TRBJ2-5	TGTGACAGTAGCCCCTCCCTGCAAGAGACACAGTACTTC	CDSSPSLQETQYF
TRBV7-8	.	.	TRBJ1-2	TGTGCCAGCAGTGCCTGGGGGGCTAACTATGGCTACACCTTC	CASSAWGANYGYTF